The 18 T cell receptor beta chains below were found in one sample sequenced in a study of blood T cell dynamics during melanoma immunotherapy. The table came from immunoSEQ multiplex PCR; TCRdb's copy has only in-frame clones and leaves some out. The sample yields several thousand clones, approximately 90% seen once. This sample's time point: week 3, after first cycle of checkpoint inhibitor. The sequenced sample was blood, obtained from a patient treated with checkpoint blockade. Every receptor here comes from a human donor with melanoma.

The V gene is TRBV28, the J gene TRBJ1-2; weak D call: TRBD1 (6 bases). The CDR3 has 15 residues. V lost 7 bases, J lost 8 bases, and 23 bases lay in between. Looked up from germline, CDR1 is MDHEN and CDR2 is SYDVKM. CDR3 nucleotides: TGTGCCAGCACCGGCATCATAGGGGGAATTAAGGGCTACACCTTC. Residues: CASTGIIGGIKGYTF.

The CDR3 loop reads CASSFTGLHEQYF. The CDR3 DNA sequence: TGTGCCAGCAGTTTCACAGGGCTCCACGAGCAGTACTTC. V usage is TRBV6-5 and J usage is TRBJ2-7; D possibly corresponds to TRBD1 (6 bases). Germline V gene data show CDR1 as MNHEY and CDR2 as SVGAGI. The CDR3 spans 13 residues. V lost 4 bases and J 5 bases, leaving 12 bases between the germline ends.

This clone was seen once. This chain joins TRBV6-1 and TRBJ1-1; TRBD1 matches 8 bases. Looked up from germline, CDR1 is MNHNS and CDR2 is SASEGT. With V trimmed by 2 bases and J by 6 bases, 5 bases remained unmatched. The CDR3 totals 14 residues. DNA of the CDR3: TGTGCCAGCAGTGAATGGACAGGGTTCGCTGAAGCTTTCTTT. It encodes CASSEWTGFAEAFF.

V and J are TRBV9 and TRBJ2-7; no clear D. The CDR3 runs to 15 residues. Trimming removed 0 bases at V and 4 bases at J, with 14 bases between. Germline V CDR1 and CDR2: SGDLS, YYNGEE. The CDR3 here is CASSVGQLEDYEQYF. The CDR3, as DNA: TGTGCCAGCAGCGTAGGGCAACTTGAAGATTACGAGCAGTACTTC.

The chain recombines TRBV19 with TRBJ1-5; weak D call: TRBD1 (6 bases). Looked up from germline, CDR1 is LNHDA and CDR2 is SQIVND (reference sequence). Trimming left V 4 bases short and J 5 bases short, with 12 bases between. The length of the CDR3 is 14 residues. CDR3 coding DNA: TGTGCCAGTAGTAGAGGGGGATATTATCAGCCCCAGCATTTT. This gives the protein CASSRGGYYQPQHF.

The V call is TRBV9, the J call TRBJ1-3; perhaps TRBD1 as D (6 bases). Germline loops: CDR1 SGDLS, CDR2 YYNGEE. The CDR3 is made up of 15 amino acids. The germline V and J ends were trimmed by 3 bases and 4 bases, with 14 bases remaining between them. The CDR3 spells CASSALTGYGNTIYF. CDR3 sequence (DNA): TGTGCCAGCAGCGCACTCACAGGGTACGGAAACACCATATATTTT. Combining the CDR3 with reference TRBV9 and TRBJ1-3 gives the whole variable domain DSGVTQTPKHLITATGQRVTLRCSPRSGDLSVYWYQQSLDQGLQFLIQYYNGEERAKGNILERFSAQQFPDLHSELNLSSLELGDSALYFCASSALTGYGNTIYFGEGSWLTVV.

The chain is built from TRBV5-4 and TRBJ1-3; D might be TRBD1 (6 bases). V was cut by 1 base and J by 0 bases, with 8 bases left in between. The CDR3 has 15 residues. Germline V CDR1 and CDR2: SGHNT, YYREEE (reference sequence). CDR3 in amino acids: CASSLTGRSGNTIYF. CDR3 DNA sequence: TGTGCCAGCAGCTTGACAGGGCGCTCTGGAAACACCATATATTTT.

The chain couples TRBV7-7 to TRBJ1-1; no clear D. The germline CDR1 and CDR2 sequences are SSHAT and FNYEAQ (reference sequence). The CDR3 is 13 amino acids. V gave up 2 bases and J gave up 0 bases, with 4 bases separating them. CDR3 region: CASSLHMNTEAFF. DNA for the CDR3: TGTGCCAGCAGCTTACACATGAACACTGAAGCTTTCTTT.

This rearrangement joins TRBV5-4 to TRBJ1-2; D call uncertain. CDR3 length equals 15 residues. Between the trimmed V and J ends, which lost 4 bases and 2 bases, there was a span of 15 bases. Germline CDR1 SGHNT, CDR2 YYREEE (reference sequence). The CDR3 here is CASSIRVLGNYGYTF. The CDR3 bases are TGTGCCAGCAGCATTCGAGTCCTGGGGAACTATGGCTACACCTTC. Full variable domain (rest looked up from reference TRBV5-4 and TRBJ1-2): ETGVTQSPTHLIKTRGQQVTLRCSSQSGHNTVSWYQQALGQGPQFIFQYYREEENGRGNFPPRFSGLQFPNYSSELNVNALELDDSALYLCASSIRVLGNYGYTFGSGTRLTVV.

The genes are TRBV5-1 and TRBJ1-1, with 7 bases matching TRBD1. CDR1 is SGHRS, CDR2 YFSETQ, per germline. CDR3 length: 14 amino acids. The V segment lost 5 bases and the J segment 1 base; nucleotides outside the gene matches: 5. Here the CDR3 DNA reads TGCGCCAGCAGTGACAGGGTTTCGAACACTGAAGCTTTCTTT. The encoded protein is CASSDRVSNTEAFF.

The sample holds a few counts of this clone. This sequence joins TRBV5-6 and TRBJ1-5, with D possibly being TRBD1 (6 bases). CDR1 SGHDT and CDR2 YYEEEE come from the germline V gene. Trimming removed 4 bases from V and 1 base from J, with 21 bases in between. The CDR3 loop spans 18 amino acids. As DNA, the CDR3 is TGTGCCAGCAGCCCCAGGACAGAAAATGCGTTAAGCAATCAGCCCCAGCATTTT. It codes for CASSPRTENALSNQPQHF.

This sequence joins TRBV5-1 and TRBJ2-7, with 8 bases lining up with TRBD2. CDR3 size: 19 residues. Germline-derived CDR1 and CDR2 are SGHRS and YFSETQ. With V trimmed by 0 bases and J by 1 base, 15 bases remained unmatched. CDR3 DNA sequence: TGCGCCAGCAGCTTGGGAATGGAGACTAGCGATTCCCGTTCCTACGAGCAGTACTTC. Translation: CASSLGMETSDSRSYEQYF.

The CDR3 sequence: CASSLGIYYEQYF. The CDR3, as DNA: TGTGCCAGCAGCCTCGGGATTTACTACGAGCAGTACTTC. The genes are TRBV5-6 and TRBJ2-7; TRBD2 might be the D (5 bases). This CDR3 spans 13 amino acids. Germline V gene lookup returns CDR1 SGHDT and CDR2 YYEEEE. V was pared by 4 bases and J by 3 bases, with 11 bases between.

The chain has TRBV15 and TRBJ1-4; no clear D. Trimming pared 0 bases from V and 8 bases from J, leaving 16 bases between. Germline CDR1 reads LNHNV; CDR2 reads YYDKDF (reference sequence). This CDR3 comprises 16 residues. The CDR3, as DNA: TGTGCCACCAGCAGAGATTACGCGGGTGTCGCGGAAAAACTGTTTTTT. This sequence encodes CATSRDYAGVAEKLFF.

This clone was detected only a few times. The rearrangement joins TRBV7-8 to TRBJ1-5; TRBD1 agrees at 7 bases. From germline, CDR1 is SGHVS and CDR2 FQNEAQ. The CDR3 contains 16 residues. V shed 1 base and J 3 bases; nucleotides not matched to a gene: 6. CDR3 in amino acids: CASSLEGGGFNQPQHF. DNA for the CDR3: TGTGCCAGCAGCTTAGAGGGAGGGGGCTTCAATCAGCCCCAGCATTTT.

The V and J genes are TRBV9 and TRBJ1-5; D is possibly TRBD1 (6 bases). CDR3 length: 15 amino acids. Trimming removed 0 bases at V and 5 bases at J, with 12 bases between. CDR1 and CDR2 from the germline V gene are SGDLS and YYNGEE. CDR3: CASSVGGGDHQPQHF. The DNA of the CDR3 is TGTGCCAGCAGCGTAGGGGGGGGCGATCATCAGCCCCAGCATTTT.

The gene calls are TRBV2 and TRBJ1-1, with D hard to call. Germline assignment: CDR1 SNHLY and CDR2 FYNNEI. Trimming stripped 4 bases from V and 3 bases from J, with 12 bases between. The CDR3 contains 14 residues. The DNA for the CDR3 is TGTGCCAGCAGTGCTTCCCGGGAGCACACTGAAGCTTTCTTT. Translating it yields CASSASREHTEAFF.

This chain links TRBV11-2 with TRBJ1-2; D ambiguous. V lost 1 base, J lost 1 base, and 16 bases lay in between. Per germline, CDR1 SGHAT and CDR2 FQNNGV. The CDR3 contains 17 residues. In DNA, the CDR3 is TGTGCCAGCAGCTTAGTCACCATTAGCTACCTTAACTATGGCTACACCTTC. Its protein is CASSLVTISYLNYGYTF.